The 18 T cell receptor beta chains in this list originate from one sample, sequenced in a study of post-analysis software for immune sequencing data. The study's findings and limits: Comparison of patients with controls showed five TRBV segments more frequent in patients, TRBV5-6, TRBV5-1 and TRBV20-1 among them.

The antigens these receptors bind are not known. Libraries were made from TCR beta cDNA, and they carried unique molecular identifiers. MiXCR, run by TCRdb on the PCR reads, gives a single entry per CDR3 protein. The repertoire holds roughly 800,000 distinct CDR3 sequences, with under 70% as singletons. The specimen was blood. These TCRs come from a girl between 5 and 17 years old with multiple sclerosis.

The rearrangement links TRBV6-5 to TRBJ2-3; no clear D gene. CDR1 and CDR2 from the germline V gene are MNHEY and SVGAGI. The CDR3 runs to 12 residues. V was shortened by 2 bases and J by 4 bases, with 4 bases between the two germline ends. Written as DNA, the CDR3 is TGTGCCAGCAGTTACAATGCAGATACGCAGTATTTT. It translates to CASSYNADTQYF.

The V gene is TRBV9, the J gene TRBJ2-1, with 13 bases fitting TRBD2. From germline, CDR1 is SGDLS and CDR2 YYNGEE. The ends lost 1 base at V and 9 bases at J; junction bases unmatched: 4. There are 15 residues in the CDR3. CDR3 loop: CASSVTSGGAFEQFF. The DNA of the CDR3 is TGTGCCAGCAGCGTAACTAGCGGGGGGGCCTTTGAGCAGTTCTTC.

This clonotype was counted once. The CDR3, as DNA: TGCGCCAGCAGCCGAACAGGGATGCCCTACAATGAGCAGTTCTTC. Translating it yields CASSRTGMPYNEQFF. The rearrangement uses TRBV5-1 and TRBJ2-1; a possible D gene is TRBD1 (6 bases). This CDR3 comprises 15 residues. The germline V gene has CDR1 SGHRS and CDR2 YFSETQ. V shed 4 bases and J shed 2 bases, with 13 bases lying between them.

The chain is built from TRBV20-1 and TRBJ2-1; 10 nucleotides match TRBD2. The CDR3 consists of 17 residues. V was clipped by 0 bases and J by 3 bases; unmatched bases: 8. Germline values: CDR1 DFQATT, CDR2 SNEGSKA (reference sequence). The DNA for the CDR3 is TGCAGTGCTAGAGACCTATCGGGACTAGCGTACTACAATGAGCAGTTCTTC. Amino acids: CSARDLSGLAYYNEQFF.

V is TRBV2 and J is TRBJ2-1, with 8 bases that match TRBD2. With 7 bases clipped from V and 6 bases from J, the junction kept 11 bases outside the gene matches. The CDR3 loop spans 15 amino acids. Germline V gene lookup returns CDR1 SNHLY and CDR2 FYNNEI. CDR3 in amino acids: CASKKSGSWGNEQFF. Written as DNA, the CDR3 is TGTGCCAGCAAGAAGAGCGGGAGTTGGGGCAATGAGCAGTTCTTC.

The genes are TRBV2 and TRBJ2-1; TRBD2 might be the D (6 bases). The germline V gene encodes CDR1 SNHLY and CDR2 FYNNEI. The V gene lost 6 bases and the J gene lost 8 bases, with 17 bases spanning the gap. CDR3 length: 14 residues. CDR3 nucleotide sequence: TGTGCCAGCAGAAATTCGGAGGGTATCCATGAGCAGTTCTTC. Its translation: CASRNSEGIHEQFF.

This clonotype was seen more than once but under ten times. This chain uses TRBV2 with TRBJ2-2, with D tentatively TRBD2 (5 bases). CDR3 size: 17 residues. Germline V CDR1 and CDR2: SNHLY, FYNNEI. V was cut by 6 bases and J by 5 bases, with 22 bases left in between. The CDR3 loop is CASRENSGGSGTGELFF. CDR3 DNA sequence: TGTGCCAGCAGAGAGAATTCTGGCGGGTCGGGTACCGGGGAGCTGTTTTTT. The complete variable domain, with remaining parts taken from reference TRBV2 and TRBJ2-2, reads EPEVTQTPSHQVTQMGQEVILRCVPISNHLYFYWYRQILGQKVEFLVSFYNNEISEKSEIFDDQFSVERPDGSNFTLKIRSTKLEDSAMYFCASRENSGGSGTGELFFGEGSRLTVL.

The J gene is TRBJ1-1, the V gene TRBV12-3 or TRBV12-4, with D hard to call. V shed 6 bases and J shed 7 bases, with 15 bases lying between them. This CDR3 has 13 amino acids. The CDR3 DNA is TGTGCCAGCAGGCCGAGCGAGGGCGGTGAAGCTTTCTTT. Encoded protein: CASRPSEGGEAFF.

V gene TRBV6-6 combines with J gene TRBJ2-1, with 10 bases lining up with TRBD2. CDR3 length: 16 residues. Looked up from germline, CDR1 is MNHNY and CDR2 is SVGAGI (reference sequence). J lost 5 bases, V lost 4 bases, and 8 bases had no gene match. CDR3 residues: CASSSPLAGVDNEQFF. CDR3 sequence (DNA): TGTGCCAGCAGTTCCCCTCTAGCGGGAGTTGACAATGAGCAGTTCTTC.

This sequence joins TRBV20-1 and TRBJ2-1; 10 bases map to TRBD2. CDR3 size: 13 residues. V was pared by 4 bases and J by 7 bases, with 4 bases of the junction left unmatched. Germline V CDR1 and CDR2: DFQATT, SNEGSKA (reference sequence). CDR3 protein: CSATSGRGNEQFF. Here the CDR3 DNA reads TGCAGTGCTACTAGCGGGAGAGGAAATGAGCAGTTCTTC.

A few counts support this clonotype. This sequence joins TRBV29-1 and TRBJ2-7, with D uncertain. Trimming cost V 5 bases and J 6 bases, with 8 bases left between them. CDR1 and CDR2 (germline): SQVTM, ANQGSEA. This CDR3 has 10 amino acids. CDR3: CSVKTGEQYF. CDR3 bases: TGCAGCGTTAAGACCGGCGAGCAGTACTTC.

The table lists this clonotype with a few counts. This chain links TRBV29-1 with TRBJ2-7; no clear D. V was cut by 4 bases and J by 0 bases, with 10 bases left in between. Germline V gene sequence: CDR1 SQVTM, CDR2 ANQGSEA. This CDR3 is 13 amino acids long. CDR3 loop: CSVVQPSSYEQYF. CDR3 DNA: TGCAGCGTTGTACAGCCAAGCTCCTACGAGCAGTACTTC.

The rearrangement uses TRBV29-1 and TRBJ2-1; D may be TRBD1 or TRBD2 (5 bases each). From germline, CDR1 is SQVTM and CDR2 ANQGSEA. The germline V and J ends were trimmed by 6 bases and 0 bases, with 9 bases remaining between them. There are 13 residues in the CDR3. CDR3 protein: CSVGTFSYNEQFF. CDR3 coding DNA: TGCAGCGTGGGGACGTTCTCCTACAATGAGCAGTTCTTC.

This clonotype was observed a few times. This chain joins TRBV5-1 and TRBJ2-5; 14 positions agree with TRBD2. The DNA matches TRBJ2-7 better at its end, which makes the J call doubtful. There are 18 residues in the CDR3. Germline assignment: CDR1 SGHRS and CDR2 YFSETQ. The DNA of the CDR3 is TGCGCCAGCAGCTTGGGACTAGCGGGAGGGCCGTCGCCCTACGAGCAGTACTTC. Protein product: CASSLGLAGGPSPYEQYF.

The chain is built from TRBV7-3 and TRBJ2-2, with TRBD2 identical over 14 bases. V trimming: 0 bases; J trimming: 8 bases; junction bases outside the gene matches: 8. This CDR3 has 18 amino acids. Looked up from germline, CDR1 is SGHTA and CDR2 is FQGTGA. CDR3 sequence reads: CASSLTSTSGRAGGELFF. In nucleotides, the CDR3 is TGTGCCAGCAGCTTAACTTCGACTAGCGGGAGGGCCGGTGGGGAGCTGTTTTTT. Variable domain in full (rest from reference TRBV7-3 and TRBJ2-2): GAGVSQTPSNKVTEKGKYVELRCDPISGHTALYWYRQSLGQGPEFLIYFQGTGAADDSGLPNDRFFAVRPEGSVSTLKIQRTERGDSAVYLCASSLTSTSGRAGGELFFGEGSRLTVL.

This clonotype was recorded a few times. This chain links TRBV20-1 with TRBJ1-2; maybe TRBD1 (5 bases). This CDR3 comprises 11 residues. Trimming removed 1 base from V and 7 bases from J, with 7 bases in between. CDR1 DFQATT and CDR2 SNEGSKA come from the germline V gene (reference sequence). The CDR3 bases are TGCAGTGCTAGAGGAAGGGGTGGCTACACCTTC. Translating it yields CSARGRGGYTF.

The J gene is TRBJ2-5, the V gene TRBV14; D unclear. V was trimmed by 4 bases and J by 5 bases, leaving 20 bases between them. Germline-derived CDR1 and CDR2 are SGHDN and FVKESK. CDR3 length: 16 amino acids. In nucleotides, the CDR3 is TGTGCCAGCAGCCCTAACCCGGGCGTTTTTCTGGAGACCCAGTACTTC. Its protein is CASSPNPGVFLETQYF.

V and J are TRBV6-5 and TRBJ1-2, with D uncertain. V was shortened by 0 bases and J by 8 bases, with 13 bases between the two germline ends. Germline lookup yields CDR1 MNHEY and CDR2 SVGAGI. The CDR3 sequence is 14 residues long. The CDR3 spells CASSYSIGDQGYTF. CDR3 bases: TGTGCCAGCAGTTACTCGATTGGGGATCAAGGCTACACCTTC.